This TCR beta chain was retrieved from a study of technical replicates of blood from several donors. The CDR3 spans 13 residues. Trimming left V 3 bases short and J 2 bases short, with 7 bases between. CDR1 is SNHLY and CDR2 is FYNNEI in the germline V gene. TCRdb's copy holds only in-frame clones and misses some; the assay was immunoSEQ multiplex PCR. The profile shows approximately 81,000 clones, about 94% of them singletons. The rearrangement uses TRBV2 and TRBJ1-2; D not resolved. This receptor was identified in a human donor in good health. Input material: T cells isolated from PBMCs. As DNA, the CDR3 is TGTGCCAGCAGTGACACCACAAACTATGGCTACACCTTC. The encoded protein is CASSDTTNYGYTF.